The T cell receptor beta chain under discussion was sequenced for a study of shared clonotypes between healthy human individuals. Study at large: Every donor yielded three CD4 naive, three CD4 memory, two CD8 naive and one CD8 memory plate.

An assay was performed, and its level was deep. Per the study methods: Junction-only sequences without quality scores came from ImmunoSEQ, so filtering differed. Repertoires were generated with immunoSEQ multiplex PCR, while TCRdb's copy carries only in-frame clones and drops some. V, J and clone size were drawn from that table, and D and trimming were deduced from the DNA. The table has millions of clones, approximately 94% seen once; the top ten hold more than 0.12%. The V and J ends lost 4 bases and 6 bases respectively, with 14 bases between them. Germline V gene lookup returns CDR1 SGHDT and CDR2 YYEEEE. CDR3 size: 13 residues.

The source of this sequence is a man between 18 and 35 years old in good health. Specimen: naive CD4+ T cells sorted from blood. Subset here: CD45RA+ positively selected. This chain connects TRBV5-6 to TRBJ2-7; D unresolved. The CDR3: CASSPTRLGEQYF. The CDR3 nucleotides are TGTGCCAGCAGCCCGACACGGTTAGGCGAGCAGTACTTC.